These 30 T cell receptor beta chains share one sample of origin, sequenced in a study of shared clonotypes between healthy human individuals. Sequenced by immunoSEQ multiplex PCR; TCRdb stores in-frame clones only, minus some. The sample records just over 2,000,000 clones, 90% to 95% being singletons. Sequencing was performed on naive CD4+ T cells sorted from blood. As for subset: CD45RA+ positively selected. The receptors shown here come from a man in his late teens or twenties in good health.

This clone was recorded a few times. The chain carries TRBV25-1 and TRBJ2-1; unclear D gene. CDR1 and CDR2 (germline): MGHDK, SYGVNS. This CDR3 spans 15 amino acids. The ends were cut back, 4 bases at V and 5 bases at J, with 15 bases in the middle. CDR3 amino acids: CASSAPGWGDNEQFF. The CDR3 nucleotides are TGTGCCAGCAGTGCCCCTGGATGGGGTGACAATGAGCAGTTCTTC.

This chain joins TRBV30 and TRBJ2-2; D is possibly TRBD2 (5 bases). Trimming cost V 1 base and J 5 bases, with 8 bases left between them. The CDR3 has 13 amino acids. Germline V gene sequence: CDR1 GTSNPN, CDR2 SVGIG (reference sequence). The CDR3 region has the DNA TGTGCCTGGAGTGCAACTAGGACCGGGGAGCTGTTTTTT. This sequence encodes CAWSATRTGELFF.

This clone is a singleton in its sample. V gene TRBV7-2 combines with J gene TRBJ2-7; tentative D call: TRBD1 (6 bases). This CDR3 region has 16 residues. Deletions cut 2 bases from V and 2 bases from J, with 16 bases between. Germline V gene lookup returns CDR1 SGHTA and CDR2 FQGNSA. CDR3 sequence: CASSLMAGQGTYEQYF. In nucleotides, the CDR3 is TGTGCCAGCAGCTTAATGGCAGGTCAGGGGACCTACGAGCAGTACTTC.

Turning to this clone: The same CDR3 can be traced to other DNA sequences in this sample. The rearrangement links TRBV5-1 to TRBJ2-3; no clear D gene. This CDR3 has 12 amino acids. Germline lookup yields CDR1 SGHRS and CDR2 YFSETQ. Deletions cut 4 bases from V and 3 bases from J, with 6 bases between. In DNA form, the CDR3 reads TGCGCCAGCAGCGATAGTACAGATACGCAGTATTTT. Amino acid sequence: CASSDSTDTQYF.

The sample holds one count of this clone. The chain combines TRBV11-2 with TRBJ2-1; 11 bases align to TRBD2. Losses at the gene ends were 4 bases for V and 7 bases for J; bases not matched to a gene: 3. CDR1 and CDR2 from the germline V gene are SGHAT and FQNNGV. The CDR3 runs 14 residues. The CDR3 sequence is CASSYGTSGNEQFF. CDR3 coding DNA: TGTGCCAGCAGCTACGGGACTAGCGGTAATGAGCAGTTCTTC. Supplemented by reference TRBV11-2 and TRBJ2-1, the full variable domain reads EAGVAQSPRYKIIEKRQSVAFWCNPISGHATLYWYQQILGQGPKLLIQFQNNGVVDDSQLPKDRFSAERLKGVDSTLKIQPAKLEDSAVYLCASSYGTSGNEQFFGPGTRLTVL.

This clone was observed once. This sequence joins TRBV29-1 and TRBJ1-1; 7 bases agree with TRBD1. This CDR3 has 15 residues. Unmatched junction bases numbered 14, after V lost 8 bases and J lost 2 bases. From germline, CDR1 is SQVTM and CDR2 ANQGSEA. The CDR3 region is CSQYGQGEFNTEAFF. In nucleotides, the CDR3 is TGCAGCCAATATGGGCAGGGGGAGTTTAACACTGAAGCTTTCTTT.

The CDR3 DNA is TGCGCCAGCAGCCAAGGTGGACGGAGAGGTAGCACAGATACGCAGTATTTT. This translates into CASSQGGRRGSTDTQYF. V is TRBV4-1 and J is TRBJ2-3; D remains ambiguous. Trimming cost V 1 base and J 0 bases, with 14 bases left between them. There are 17 residues in the CDR3. The germline V gene has CDR1 MGHRA and CDR2 YSYEKL.

This clone showed up just a few times. The genes are TRBV21-1 and TRBJ2-7. TRBV21-1 is a documented pseudogene. The CDR3 runs to 14 residues. The CDR3 is CASSKGGETYEQYF. DNA for the CDR3: TGTGCCAGCAGCAAAGGAGGGGAGACCTACGAGCAGTACTTC.

V is TRBV6-6 and J is TRBJ2-7; D is perhaps TRBD1 or TRBD2 (6 bases each). The CDR3 is made up of 16 amino acids. CDR1 and CDR2 from the germline V gene are MNHNY and SVGAGI (reference sequence). The V and J ends lost 6 bases and 5 bases respectively, with 23 bases between them. The CDR3 region has the DNA TGTGCCAGCAGCCCCGGGGGCGGGCAGGGCGGGAACGAGCAGTACTTC. It yields the protein CASSPGGGQGGNEQYF.

The gene calls are TRBV5-1 and TRBJ1-4, with D uncertain. CDR3 length: 13 residues. The germline CDR1 and CDR2 sequences are SGHRS and YFSETQ. The V end was cut by 4 bases, the J end by 7 bases, with 11 bases between. This CDR3 reads CASSMRASEKLFF. The DNA for the CDR3 is TGCGCCAGCAGCATGAGGGCAAGTGAAAAACTGTTTTTT.

The V call is TRBV28, the J call TRBJ1-5; D is uncertain. CDR1 and CDR2 from the germline V gene are MDHEN and SYDVKM. This CDR3 has 14 amino acids. V was shortened by 2 bases and J by 6 bases, with 11 bases between the two germline ends. In DNA, the CDR3 is TGTGCCAGCAGTTTAAGTCCCCCCCCTCAGCCCCAGCATTTT. This sequence encodes CASSLSPPPQPQHF.

This clone came up once. This chain uses TRBV2 with TRBJ1-3, with D perhaps TRBD1 (6 bases). The CDR3 is 15 amino acids. Germline V gene sequence: CDR1 SNHLY, CDR2 FYNNEI. V gave up 4 bases and J gave up 0 bases, with 10 bases separating them. The CDR3 DNA follows: TGTGCCAGCAGTGCGGACAGTCTCTCTGGAAACACCATATATTTT. Residues: CASSADSLSGNTIYF.

The chain combines TRBV6-1 with TRBJ1-1; D remains unclear. Germline values: CDR1 MNHNS, CDR2 SASEGT. Trimming left V 7 bases short and J 0 bases short, with 9 bases between. This CDR3 is built from 13 residues. The CDR3 DNA reads TGTGCCAGCACTCAAAGATTGAACACTGAAGCTTTCTTT. Its protein product is CASTQRLNTEAFF.

V and J are TRBV6-1 and TRBJ2-7; 7 bases are a match to TRBD1. Germline V gene sequence: CDR1 MNHNS, CDR2 SASEGT. This CDR3 has 14 amino acids. V was pared by 3 bases and J by 2 bases, with 4 bases of the junction left unmatched. CDR3 amino acids: CASSEMDRTYEQYF. The CDR3 coding sequence is TGTGCCAGCAGTGAGATGGACAGGACCTACGAGCAGTACTTC.

CDR3 residues: CASSLGGQNNEKLFF. DNA of the CDR3: TGTGCCAGCAGTTTAGGGGGACAGAATAATGAAAAACTGTTTTTT. This chain links TRBV28 with TRBJ1-4, with 7 bases that match TRBD1. The CDR3 runs 15 residues. J lost 4 bases, V lost 2 bases, and 4 bases had no gene match. In germline, CDR1 is MDHEN, CDR2 SYDVKM.

The V call is TRBV5-6, the J call TRBJ2-1; no clear D. The germline V gene has CDR1 SGHDT and CDR2 YYEEEE. The CDR3 contains 19 residues. V was trimmed by 5 bases and J by 5 bases, leaving 29 bases between them. CDR3 sequence reads: CASSSLTRKFLWADNEQFF. In nucleotides, the CDR3 is TGTGCCAGCAGTTCCCTGACCCGGAAATTCCTCTGGGCAGACAATGAGCAGTTCTTC.

CDR3: CASSPPGLAGGTDTQYF. CDR3 bases: TGTGCCAGCAGTCCTCCGGGACTAGCGGGGGGTACAGATACGCAGTATTTT. The chain carries TRBV28 and TRBJ2-3; 15 bases agree with TRBD2. This CDR3 contains 17 residues. Unmatched junction bases numbered 6, after V lost 5 bases and J lost 3 bases. CDR1 MDHEN and CDR2 SYDVKM come from the germline V gene.

This chain connects TRBV11-2 to TRBJ1-6, with D maybe TRBD1 (5 bases). The V gene's germline CDR1 is SGHAT and CDR2 FQNNGV. The CDR3 is 14 residues long. The V gene lost 6 bases and the J gene lost 9 bases, with 15 bases spanning the gap. The CDR3: CASRASGGVSPLHF. The CDR3 region has the DNA TGTGCCAGCAGGGCCAGCGGGGGAGTTTCACCCCTCCACTTT.

A word on this clone: This sample also contains other DNA sequences that code for the same CDR3. J is TRBJ1-4 and V is TRBV5-1; the D is unclear. The V end lost 0 bases, the J end lost 4 bases, and 7 bases lay between the germline ends. The germline V gene has CDR1 SGHRS and CDR2 YFSETQ. This CDR3 is 14 amino acids long. CDR3 protein: CASSLGQVNEKLFF. In DNA, the CDR3 is TGCGCCAGCAGCTTGGGACAAGTTAATGAAAAACTGTTTTTT.

The chain couples TRBV2 to TRBJ1-1; TRBD1 matches 8 bases. The CDR3 runs 13 residues. From germline, CDR1 is SNHLY and CDR2 FYNNEI. V trimming: 3 bases; J trimming: 6 bases; junction bases outside the gene matches: 3. Written as DNA, the CDR3 is TGTGCCAGCAGTGACAGACAGGGGTCTGAAGCTTTCTTT. It codes for CASSDRQGSEAFF.

J is TRBJ2-3 and V is TRBV7-2, with D hard to call. This CDR3 has 13 residues. Germline-derived CDR1 and CDR2 are SGHTA and FQGNSA. Between the trimmed V and J ends, which lost 2 bases and 2 bases, there was a span of 5 bases. The CDR3 DNA follows: TGTGCCAGCAGCTTAAGAAACACAGATACGCAGTATTTT. Amino acid sequence: CASSLRNTDTQYF.

V is TRBV11-2 and J is TRBJ2-6; D may be TRBD2 (5 bases). CDR3 length: 16 amino acids. V lost 4 bases, J lost 1 base, and 11 bases lay in between. Germline assignment: CDR1 SGHAT and CDR2 FQNNGV. CDR3 in amino acids: CASSSYTSSGANVLTF. The CDR3 bases are TGTGCCAGCAGCTCATATACTAGTTCTGGGGCCAACGTCCTGACTTTC.

This clone was seen only once. The chain couples TRBV11-2 to TRBJ2-7, with 9 nucleotides matching TRBD1. The CDR3 runs 14 residues. V lost 7 bases and J lost 4; bases outside the gene matches: 8. CDR1 and CDR2 (germline): SGHAT, FQNNGV. The chain's CDR3 is CASNSDRGRYEQYF. In DNA, the CDR3 is TGTGCCAGCAACTCGGACAGGGGAAGGTACGAGCAGTACTTC.

The rearrangement links TRBV11-2 to TRBJ2-3; TRBD2 aligns across 8 bases. This CDR3 is built from 16 residues. The V and J ends lost 4 bases and 2 bases, in that order; junction bases with no gene match: 8. Per the germline V gene, CDR1 is SGHAT and CDR2 is FQNNGV. The chain's CDR3 is CASSSSAGGTTDTQYF. DNA for the CDR3: TGTGCCAGCAGCTCTAGCGCGGGGGGCACCACAGATACGCAGTATTTT.

This chain joins TRBV4-3 and TRBJ1-2; TRBD1 is a possible D gene (5 bases). From germline, CDR1 is LGHNA and CDR2 YSLEER. This CDR3 has 14 amino acids. V dropped 0 bases and J dropped 7 bases, with 12 bases sitting between them. The CDR3 sequence is CASSQDLGGAGYTF. In nucleotides, the CDR3 is TGCGCCAGCAGCCAAGATTTAGGAGGGGCTGGCTACACCTTC.

The chain couples TRBV23-1 to TRBJ2-7, with 9 nucleotides matching TRBD2. TRBV23-1 is filed as an ORF, its function uncertain. The CDR3 runs to 16 residues. J gave up 3 bases and V 4 bases, and 10 bases lay outside the gene matches. In DNA, the CDR3 is TGCGCCAGCAGTCCCTCGGGCCTAGCGGGGATCTACGAGCAGTACTTC. As protein: CASSPSGLAGIYEQYF.

Notes on this clone: The sample holds other DNA sequences that translate to the same CDR3. Here the CDR3 reads CASSRGQGGNQPQHF. CDR3 sequence (DNA): TGTGCCAGCAGTAGGGGCCAGGGAGGGAATCAGCCCCAGCATTTT. The chain carries TRBV6-5 and TRBJ1-5, with TRBD1 as a possible D gene (5 bases). CDR3 length: 15 amino acids. The ends were cut back, 5 bases at V and 4 bases at J, with 15 bases in the middle. Germline CDR1 MNHEY, CDR2 SVGAGI.

The genes are TRBV7-2 and TRBJ2-1; 12 nucleotides line up with TRBD2. The CDR3 is made up of 16 amino acids. Germline CDR1 and CDR2: SGHTA and FQGNSA. With V trimmed by 8 bases and J by 10 bases, 15 bases remained unmatched. This CDR3 is CASSTWTSGTSREQFF. DNA for the CDR3: TGTGCCAGCTCTACTTGGACTAGCGGGACTTCTAGGGAGCAGTTCTTC.

This chain connects TRBV7-9 to TRBJ2-5; either TRBD1 or TRBD2 may fit D (5 bases each). The J call is doubtful: the DNA matches TRBJ2-7 better. Germline CDR1 and CDR2: SEHNR and FQNEAQ (reference sequence). This CDR3 region has 14 residues. The CDR3 DNA sequence: TGTGCCAGCAGCTTCGAGGGGCGGATCAACGAGCAGTACTTC. Its protein is CASSFEGRINEQYF.

The chain links TRBV5-1 to TRBJ2-1; 15 positions match TRBD2. Trimming took 0 bases from V and 15 from J; bases not matched to a gene: 10. CDR3 length: 16 residues. Per germline, CDR1 SGHRS and CDR2 YFSETQ. CDR3 DNA: TGCGCCAGCAGCTTGGAAGTCGGACTAGCGGGAGGGCCCCCGTTCTTC. Amino acids: CASSLEVGLAGGPPFF.